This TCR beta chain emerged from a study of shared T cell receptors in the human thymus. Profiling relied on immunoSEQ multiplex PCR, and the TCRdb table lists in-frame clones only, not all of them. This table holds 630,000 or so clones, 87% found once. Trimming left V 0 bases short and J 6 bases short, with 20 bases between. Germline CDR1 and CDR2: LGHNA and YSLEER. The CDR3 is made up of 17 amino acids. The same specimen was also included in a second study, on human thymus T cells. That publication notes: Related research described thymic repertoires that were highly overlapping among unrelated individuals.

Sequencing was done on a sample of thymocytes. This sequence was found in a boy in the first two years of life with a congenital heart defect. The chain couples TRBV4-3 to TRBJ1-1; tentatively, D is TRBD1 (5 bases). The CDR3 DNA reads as TGCGCCAGCAGCCAAGATCGGGGGGGAGGGAGATTGTCTGAAGCTTTCTTT. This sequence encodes CASSQDRGGGRLSEAFF.